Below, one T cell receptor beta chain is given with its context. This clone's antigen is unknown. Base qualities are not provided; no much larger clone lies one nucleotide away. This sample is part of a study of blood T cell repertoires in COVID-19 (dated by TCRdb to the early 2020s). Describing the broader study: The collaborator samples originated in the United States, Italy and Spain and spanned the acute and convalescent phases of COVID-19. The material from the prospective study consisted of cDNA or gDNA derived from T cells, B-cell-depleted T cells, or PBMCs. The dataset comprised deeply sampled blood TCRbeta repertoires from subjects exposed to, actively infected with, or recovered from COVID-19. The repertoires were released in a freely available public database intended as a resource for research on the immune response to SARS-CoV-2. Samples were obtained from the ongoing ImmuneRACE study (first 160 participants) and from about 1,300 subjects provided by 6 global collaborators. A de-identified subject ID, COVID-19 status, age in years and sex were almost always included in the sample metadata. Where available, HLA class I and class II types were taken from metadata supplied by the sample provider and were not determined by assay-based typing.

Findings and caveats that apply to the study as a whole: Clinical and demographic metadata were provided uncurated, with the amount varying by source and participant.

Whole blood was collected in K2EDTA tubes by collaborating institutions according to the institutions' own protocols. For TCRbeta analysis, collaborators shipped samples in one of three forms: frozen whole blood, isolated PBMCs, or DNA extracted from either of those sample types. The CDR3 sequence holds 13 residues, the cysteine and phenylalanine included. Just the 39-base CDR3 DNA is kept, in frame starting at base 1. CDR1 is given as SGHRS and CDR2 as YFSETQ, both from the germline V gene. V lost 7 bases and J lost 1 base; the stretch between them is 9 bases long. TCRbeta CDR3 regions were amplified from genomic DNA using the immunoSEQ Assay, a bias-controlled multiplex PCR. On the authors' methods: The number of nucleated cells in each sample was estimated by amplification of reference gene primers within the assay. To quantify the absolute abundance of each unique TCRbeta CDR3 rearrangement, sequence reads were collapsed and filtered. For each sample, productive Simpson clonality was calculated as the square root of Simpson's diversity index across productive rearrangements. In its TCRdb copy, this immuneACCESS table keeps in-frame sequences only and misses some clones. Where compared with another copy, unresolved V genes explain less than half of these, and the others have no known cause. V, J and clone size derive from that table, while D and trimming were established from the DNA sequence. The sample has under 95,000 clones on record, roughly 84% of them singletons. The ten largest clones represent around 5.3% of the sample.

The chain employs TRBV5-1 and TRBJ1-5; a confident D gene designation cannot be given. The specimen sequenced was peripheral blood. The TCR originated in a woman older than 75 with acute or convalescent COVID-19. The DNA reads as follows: TGCGCCAGCCGTGGAGGGAGCAATCAGCCCCAGCATTTT. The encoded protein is CASRGGSNQPQHF.